This T cell receptor beta chain was documented in a study of blood T cells in healthy people across ages. This clonotype was observed a handful of times. The antigen remains undetermined. Findings and caveats of the study: Age brought a roughly linear fall in TCR beta diversity measured per million T cells.

CDR3 length equals 11 residues. V was trimmed by 6 bases and J by 8 bases, leaving 10 bases between them. Germline V gene lookup returns CDR1 MDHEN and CDR2 SYDVKM. A J-beta primer mix and a sample-barcoded 5' primer were used in a second PCR of roughly 6 to 12 cycles. TCRdb redid the calling of the 5' RACE reads with MiXCR, one entry per CDR3 protein. The profile shows roughly 790,000 distinct CDR3 sequences, about 42% of them singletons. The sequencing input was blood. This TCR came from an older woman in good health. The V gene is TRBV28, the J gene TRBJ1-2, with D hard to call. CDR3 sequence reads: CASSSQSGYTF. CDR3 in DNA: TGTGCCAGCAGCTCCCAGAGCGGCTACACCTTC.